One and the same sample provided the 12 T cell receptor beta chains below, sequenced in a study of blood T cell repertoires in COVID-19. Profiling relied on immunoSEQ multiplex PCR, and the TCRdb table lists in-frame clones only, not all of them. The sample consists of fewer than 350,000 clones, around 89% of them appearing once. Sequencing input: peripheral blood. The receptors originated from a man in his forties or fifties with acute or convalescent COVID-19.

V usage is TRBV5-6 and J usage is TRBJ2-7; 10 bases map to TRBD1. This CDR3 region has 14 residues. Germline CDR1 SGHDT, CDR2 YYEEEE. Germline trimming cut 7 bases from V and 2 bases from J; bases unmatched to any gene: 6. The CDR3 coding sequence is TGTGCCAGCGCTTCCGGGACAGGGGCCTACGAGCAGTACTTC. Encoded protein: CASASGTGAYEQYF. Based on the CDR3 plus reference TRBV5-6 and TRBJ2-7, the full variable domain is DAGVTQSPTHLIKTRGQQVTLRCSPKSGHDTVSWYQQALGQGPQFIFQYYEEEERQRGNFPDRFSGHQFPNYSSELNVNALLLGDSALYLCASASGTGAYEQYFGPGTRLTVT.

The V gene is TRBV7-9, the J gene TRBJ2-7; 7 positions match TRBD2. This CDR3 contains 18 residues. Germline loops: CDR1 SEHNR, CDR2 FQNEAQ (reference sequence). J was trimmed by 4 bases and V by 1 base; bases with no gene match: 16. CDR3 residues: CASSLVGTEDGRKYEQYF. CDR3 sequence (DNA): TGTGCCAGCAGCTTAGTGGGGACGGAGGACGGGAGGAAGTACGAGCAGTACTTC.

V is TRBV5-4 and J is TRBJ2-2; 9 nucleotides line up with TRBD1. The V gene's germline CDR1 is SGHNT and CDR2 YYREEE (reference sequence). After removal of 7 bases from V and 4 bases from J, the junction contained 5 bases not matched to a gene. This CDR3 comprises 14 residues. DNA for the CDR3: TGTGCCAGCCAGCGGGACAGGGTCACCGGGGAGCTGTTTTTT. Encoded protein: CASQRDRVTGELFF.

The chain links TRBV7-9 to TRBJ2-2; 7 bases line up with TRBD1. CDR1 and CDR2 (germline): SEHNR, FQNEAQ (reference sequence). The CDR3 is 14 residues long. After removal of 6 bases from V and 1 base from J, the junction contained 2 bases not matched to a gene. The chain's CDR3 is CASSWDRNTGELFF. For the CDR3, the DNA is TGTGCCAGCAGTTGGGACAGGAACACCGGGGAGCTGTTTTTT.

V is TRBV6-6 and J is TRBJ1-2; maybe TRBD1 (6 bases). CDR1 is MNHNY and CDR2 is SVGAGI in the germline V gene (reference sequence). The CDR3 runs 16 residues. Trimming took off 0 bases at V and 2 bases at J, with 13 bases between the two ends. Written as DNA, the CDR3 is TGTGCCAGCAGTTACTCCCTCGAGGGGGAAAACTATGGCTACACCTTC. It codes for CASSYSLEGENYGYTF.

The J gene is TRBJ2-1, the V gene TRBV3-1 (or the pseudogene TRBV3-2); 11 bases align to TRBD1. The CDR3 length is 15 residues. Unmatched junction bases numbered 5, after V lost 4 bases and J lost 6 bases. Germline-derived CDR1 and CDR2 are LGHDT and YNNKEL (reference sequence). The CDR3 is CASSLGQGARNEQFF. DNA of the CDR3: TGTGCCAGCAGCCTTGGACAGGGGGCGCGCAATGAGCAGTTCTTC.

This clone has just one count. The chain carries TRBV11-2 and TRBJ1-5; D gene ambiguous. The germline CDR1 and CDR2 sequences are SGHAT and FQNNGV. The CDR3 spans 15 residues. Trimming stripped 1 base from V and 0 bases from J, with 7 bases between. The CDR3 sequence: CASSLVAHSNQPQHF. CDR3 sequence (DNA): TGTGCCAGCAGCTTAGTGGCACATAGCAATCAGCCCCAGCATTTT.

This chain joins TRBV2 and TRBJ1-1; 7 bases are a match to TRBD1. Germline V CDR1 and CDR2: SNHLY, FYNNEI. Unmatched junction bases numbered 12, after V lost 4 bases and J lost 7 bases. The CDR3 is 15 residues long. CDR3 sequence reads: CASSGRIRGRFEAFF. CDR3 sequence (DNA): TGTGCCAGCAGTGGCCGGATTAGGGGGCGTTTTGAAGCTTTCTTT.

This chain joins TRBV9 and TRBJ1-2; TRBD1 agrees at 8 bases. Germline V gives CDR1 SGDLS, CDR2 YYNGEE. J was trimmed by 3 bases and V by 3 bases; bases with no gene match: 1. CDR3 size: 13 residues. DNA of the CDR3: TGTGCCAGCAGCGCGACAGGGGACTATGGCTACACCTTC. Residues: CASSATGDYGYTF.

The chain recombines TRBV24-1 with TRBJ2-2, with D possibly being TRBD1 (5 bases). Deletions cut 6 bases from V and 4 bases from J, with 14 bases between. Germline CDR1 is KGHDR and CDR2 is SFDVKD. The CDR3 has 15 residues. CDR3 nucleotides: TGTGCCACCAGTCTTACAGGAAACCCCACCGGGGAGCTGTTTTTT. Translation: CATSLTGNPTGELFF.

The rearrangement joins TRBV9 to TRBJ1-1; D is perhaps TRBD1 (5 bases). V was clipped by 4 bases and J by 0 bases, with 7 bases between them. There are 13 residues in the CDR3. From germline, CDR1 is SGDLS and CDR2 YYNGEE. The CDR3 protein is CASSQDMNTEAFF. The CDR3 coding sequence is TGTGCCAGCAGCCAGGACATGAACACTGAAGCTTTCTTT.

This rearrangement joins TRBV5-8 to TRBJ1-1; TRBD1 might be the D (6 bases). Trimming took 3 bases from V and 1 from J, leaving 10 bases between them. The CDR3 spans 14 residues. Germline V gene lookup returns CDR1 SGHTS and CDR2 YDEGEE. For the CDR3, the DNA is TGTGCCAGCAGCTCAGGACAGCCGAACACTGAAGCTTTCTTT. This sequence encodes CASSSGQPNTEAFF. The entire variable domain, with the rest obtained from reference TRBV5-8 and TRBJ1-1, is as follows: EAGVTQSPTHLIKTRGQQATLRCSPISGHTSVYWYQQALGLGLQFLLWYDEGEERNRGNFPPRFSGRQFPNYSSELNVNALELEDSALYLCASSSGQPNTEAFFGQGTRLTVV.